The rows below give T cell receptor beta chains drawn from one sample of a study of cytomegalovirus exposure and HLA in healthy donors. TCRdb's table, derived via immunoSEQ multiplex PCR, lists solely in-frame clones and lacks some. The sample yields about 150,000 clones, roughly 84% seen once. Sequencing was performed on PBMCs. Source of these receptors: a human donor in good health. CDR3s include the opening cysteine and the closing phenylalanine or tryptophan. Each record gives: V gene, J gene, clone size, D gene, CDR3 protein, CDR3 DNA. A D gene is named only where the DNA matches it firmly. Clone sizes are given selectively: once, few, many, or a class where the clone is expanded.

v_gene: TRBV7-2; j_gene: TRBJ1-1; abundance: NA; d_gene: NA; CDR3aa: CASSFPGSAFF; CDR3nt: TGTGCCAGCAGCTTCCCAGGCTCGGCTTTCTTT
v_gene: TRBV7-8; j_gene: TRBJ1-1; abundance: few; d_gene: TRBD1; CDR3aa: CASSRDSEAFF; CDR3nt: TGTGCCAGCAGCCGGGACAGCGAAGCTTTCTTT
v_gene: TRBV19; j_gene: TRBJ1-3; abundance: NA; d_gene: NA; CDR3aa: CASNPGQRGAIYF; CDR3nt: TGTGCCAGTAATCCGGGACAACGGGGGGCCATATATTTT
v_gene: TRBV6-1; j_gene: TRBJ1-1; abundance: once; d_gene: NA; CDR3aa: CASSELGGRAFF; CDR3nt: TGTGCCAGCAGTGAGCTAGGAGGTCGAGCTTTCTTT
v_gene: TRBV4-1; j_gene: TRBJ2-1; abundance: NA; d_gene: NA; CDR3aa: CASSPGYEQFF; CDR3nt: TGCGCCAGCAGCCCTGGCTATGAGCAGTTCTTC
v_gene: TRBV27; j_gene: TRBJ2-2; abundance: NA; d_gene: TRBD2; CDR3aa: CASRRLAAGELFF; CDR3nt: TGTGCCAGCAGGCGACTAGCAGCAGGGGAGCTGTTTTTT
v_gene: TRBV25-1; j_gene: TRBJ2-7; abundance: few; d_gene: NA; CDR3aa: CASSGKTRFRQYF; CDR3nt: TGTGCCAGCAGTGGCAAAACGCGTTTCCGGCAGTACTTC
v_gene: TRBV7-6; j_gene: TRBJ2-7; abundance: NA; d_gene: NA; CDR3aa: CASSLGTAKREQYF; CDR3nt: TGTGCCAGCAGCTTAGGGACAGCCAAGAGGGAGCAGTACTTC
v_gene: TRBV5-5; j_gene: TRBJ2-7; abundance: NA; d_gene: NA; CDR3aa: CASSLTVFSSYEQYF; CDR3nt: TGTGCCAGCAGCTTGACCGTCTTTAGCTCCTACGAGCAGTACTTC
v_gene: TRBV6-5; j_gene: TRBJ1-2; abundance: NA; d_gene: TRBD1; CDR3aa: CASRITGGADGYTF; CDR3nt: TGTGCCAGCAGAATCACAGGGGGCGCGGATGGCTACACCTTC
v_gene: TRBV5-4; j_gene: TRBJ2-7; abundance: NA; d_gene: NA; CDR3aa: CASSSGAGAVPYEQYF; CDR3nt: TGTGCCAGCAGCTCAGGGGCGGGGGCCGTTCCCTACGAGCAGTACTTC
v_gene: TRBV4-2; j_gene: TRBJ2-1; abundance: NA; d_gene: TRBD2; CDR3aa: CASSQDRGLAGNEQFF; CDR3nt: TGTGCCAGCAGCCAAGATCGGGGACTAGCGGGAAACGAGCAGTTCTTC
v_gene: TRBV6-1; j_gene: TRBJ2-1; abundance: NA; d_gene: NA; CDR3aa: CASSQSPRSYNEQFF; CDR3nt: TGTGCCAGCAGTCAAAGCCCTCGCTCCTACAATGAGCAGTTCTTC
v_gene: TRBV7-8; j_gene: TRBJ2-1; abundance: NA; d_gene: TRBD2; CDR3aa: CASSLGGGRADEQFF; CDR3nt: TGTGCCAGCAGCTTAGGGGGCGGGAGGGCCGATGAGCAGTTCTTC
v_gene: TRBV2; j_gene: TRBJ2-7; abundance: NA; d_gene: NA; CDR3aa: CASRPDRNEQYF; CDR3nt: TGTGCCAGCAGACCCGACAGAAACGAGCAGTACTTC
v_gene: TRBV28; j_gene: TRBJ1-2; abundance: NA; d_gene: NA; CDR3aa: CASSLTVNYGYTF; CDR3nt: TGTGCCAGCAGCCTGACAGTGAACTATGGCTACACCTTC
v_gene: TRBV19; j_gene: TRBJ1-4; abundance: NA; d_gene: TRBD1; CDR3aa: CATKLGTGVQTNEKLFF; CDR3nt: TGTGCCACCAAACTCGGGACAGGGGTGCAAACTAATGAAAAACTGTTTTTT
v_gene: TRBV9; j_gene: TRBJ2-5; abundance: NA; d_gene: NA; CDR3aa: CASSAPSLGAGETQYF; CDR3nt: TGTGCCAGCAGCGCCCCCAGTTTGGGGGCTGGGGAGACCCAGTACTTC
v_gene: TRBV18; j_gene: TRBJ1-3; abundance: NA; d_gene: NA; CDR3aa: CASSPPEWGSGNTIYF; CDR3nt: TGTGCCAGCTCACCACCGGAATGGGGCTCCGGAAACACCATATATTTT
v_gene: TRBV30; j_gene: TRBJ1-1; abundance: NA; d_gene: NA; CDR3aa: CAWSRGVSTEAFF; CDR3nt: TGTGCCTGGAGTCGGGGGGTGAGTACTGAAGCTTTCTTT
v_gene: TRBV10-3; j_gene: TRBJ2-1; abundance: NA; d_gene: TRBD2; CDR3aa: CAISEGTSGGYEQFF; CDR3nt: TGTGCCATCAGTGAGGGGACTAGCGGGGGCTATGAGCAGTTCTTC
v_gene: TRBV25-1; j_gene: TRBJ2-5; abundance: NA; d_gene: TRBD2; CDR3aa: CASSEGSGGPGETQYF; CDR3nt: TGTGCCAGCAGTGAAGGTAGCGGGGGCCCGGGGGAGACCCAGTACTTC
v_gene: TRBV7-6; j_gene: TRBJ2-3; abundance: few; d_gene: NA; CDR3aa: CASSLGLPSTDTQYF; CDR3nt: TGTGCCAGCAGCTTAGGACTCCCAAGCACAGATACGCAGTATTTT
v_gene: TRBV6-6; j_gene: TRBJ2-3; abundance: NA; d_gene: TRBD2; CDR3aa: CASSSTSGGHTDTQYF; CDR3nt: TGTGCCAGCAGTTCAACTAGCGGGGGGCACACAGATACGCAGTATTTT
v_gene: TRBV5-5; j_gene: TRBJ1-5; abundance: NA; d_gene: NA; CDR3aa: CASRKAGDQPQHF; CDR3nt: TGTGCCAGCAGAAAAGCAGGCGATCAGCCCCAGCATTTT
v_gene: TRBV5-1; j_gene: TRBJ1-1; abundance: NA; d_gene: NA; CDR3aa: CASSSALTGNTEAFF; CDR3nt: TGCGCCAGCAGCTCGGCCCTTACAGGGAACACTGAAGCTTTCTTT
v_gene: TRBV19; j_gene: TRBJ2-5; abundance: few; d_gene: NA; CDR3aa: CASSTRTAGETQYF; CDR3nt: TGTGCCAGTAGTACCAGGACAGCAGGGGAGACCCAGTACTTC